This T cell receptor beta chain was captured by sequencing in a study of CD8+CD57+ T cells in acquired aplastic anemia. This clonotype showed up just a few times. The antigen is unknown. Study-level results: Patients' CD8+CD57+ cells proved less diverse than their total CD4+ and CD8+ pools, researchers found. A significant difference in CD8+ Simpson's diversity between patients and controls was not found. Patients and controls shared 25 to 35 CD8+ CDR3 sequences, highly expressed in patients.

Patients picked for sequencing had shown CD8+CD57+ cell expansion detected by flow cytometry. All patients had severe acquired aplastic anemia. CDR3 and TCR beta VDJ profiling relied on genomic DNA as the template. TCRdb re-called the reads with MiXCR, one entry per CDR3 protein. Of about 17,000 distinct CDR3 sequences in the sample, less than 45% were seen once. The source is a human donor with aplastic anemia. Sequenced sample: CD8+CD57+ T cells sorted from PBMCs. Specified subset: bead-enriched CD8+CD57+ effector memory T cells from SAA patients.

CDR3 in DNA: TGTGCCAGCAGTGTCACAGATACGCAGTATTTT. Amino acid sequence: CASSVTDTQYF. The chain has TRBV2 and TRBJ2-3; D not resolved. Looked up from germline, CDR1 is SNHLY and CDR2 is FYNNEI. V lost 4 bases, J lost 2 bases, and 1 base lay in between. CDR3 size: 11 residues.